This is a list of T cell receptor beta chains from one sample in a study of T cell changes during pregnancy in multiple sclerosis. Measured with immunoSEQ multiplex PCR; TCRdb has only the in-frame clones, and not every one. Here the sample spans roughly 49,000 clones, roughly nine tenths being singletons. The sample in question was peripheral blood, obtained in the first trimester of pregnancy. The receptors originated from a female donor in good health, enrolled as a control in a pregnancy study. CDR3s include the opening cysteine and the closing phenylalanine or tryptophan. The order of the fields is V gene, D gene, clone size, J gene, CDR3 DNA, CDR3 protein. A D gene is named only where the DNA matches it firmly. Some rows have no size entry. The others give once, few or many, or a class for an expanded clone.

V gene: TRBV6-5; D gene: -; clone size: -; J gene: TRBJ1-2; CDR3 DNA: TGTGCCAGCAGTTACGCGGCCAGCTATGGCTACACCTTC; CDR3 protein: CASSYAASYGYTF
V gene: TRBV7-2; D gene: TRBD2; clone size: -; J gene: TRBJ2-7; CDR3 DNA: TGTGCCAGCAGCCCCGGACTAGCGGGACGGAACGAGCAGTACTTC; CDR3 protein: CASSPGLAGRNEQYF
V gene: TRBV9; D gene: TRBD2; clone size: -; J gene: TRBJ2-3; CDR3 DNA: TGTGCCAGCAGCGTAGATGCGAGCGGGGGCACAGATACGCAGTATTTT; CDR3 protein: CASSVDASGGTDTQYF
V gene: TRBV10-2; D gene: TRBD1; clone size: -; J gene: TRBJ1-1; CDR3 DNA: TGCGCCAGCAAACAGGGGGCTACGGACACTGAAGCTTTCTTT; CDR3 protein: CASKQGATDTEAFF
V gene: TRBV19; D gene: -; clone size: -; J gene: TRBJ1-4; CDR3 DNA: TGTGCCAGTAGGGGAGGACGGGCTAATGAAAAACTGTTTTTT; CDR3 protein: CASRGGRANEKLFF
V gene: TRBV10-1; D gene: TRBD2; clone size: -; J gene: TRBJ2-3; CDR3 DNA: TGCGCCAGCAGTCGACTAGCGGGGGGAGATACGCAGTATTTT; CDR3 protein: CASSRLAGGDTQYF
V gene: TRBV18; D gene: TRBD1; clone size: -; J gene: TRBJ2-2; CDR3 DNA: TGTGCCAGCTCACCCCCGGGACAGGGGAATACCGGGGAGCTGTTTTTT; CDR3 protein: CASSPPGQGNTGELFF
V gene: TRBV7-2; D gene: -; clone size: -; J gene: TRBJ1-2; CDR3 DNA: TGTGCCAGCAGCCCCCCTACCGACGGAGGCGCAGGCTACACCTTC; CDR3 protein: CASSPPTDGGAGYTF
V gene: TRBV19; D gene: TRBD1; clone size: -; J gene: TRBJ1-2; CDR3 DNA: TGTGCCAGTAGGCCTACAGGGGGCCCCTATGGCTACACCTTC; CDR3 protein: CASRPTGGPYGYTF
V gene: TRBV4-3; D gene: TRBD2; clone size: few; J gene: TRBJ2-7; CDR3 DNA: TGCGCCAGCAGCCAGGGATGGGCTAGCGGGAGTTACGAGCAGTACTTC; CDR3 protein: CASSQGWASGSYEQYF
V gene: TRBV27; D gene: -; clone size: -; J gene: TRBJ1-5; CDR3 DNA: TGTGCCAGCAGTTTTTCAGGGCGTCAGCCCCAGCATTTT; CDR3 protein: CASSFSGRQPQHF
V gene: TRBV18; D gene: TRBD1; clone size: -; J gene: TRBJ2-1; CDR3 DNA: TGTGCCAGCTCACAGGGACAGGGGTTTGGTGCCTACAATGAGCAGTTCTTC; CDR3 protein: CASSQGQGFGAYNEQFF
V gene: TRBV28; D gene: TRBD1; clone size: -; J gene: TRBJ2-2; CDR3 DNA: TGTGCCAGCAGCCGTCGACAGGGTCGGGGTACCGGGGAGCTGTTTTTT; CDR3 protein: CASSRRQGRGTGELFF
V gene: TRBV21-1; D gene: -; clone size: -; J gene: TRBJ2-3; CDR3 DNA: TGTGCCAGCAGCCAACCCCCTAACGGGGGGGGCACAGATACGCAGTATTTT; CDR3 protein: CASSQPPNGGGTDTQYF
V gene: TRBV7-3; D gene: TRBD2; clone size: -; J gene: TRBJ2-1; CDR3 DNA: TGTGCCAGCAGCTCATTTAGTGTAGCGGGAGGGTCCAATGAGCAGTTCTTC; CDR3 protein: CASSSFSVAGGSNEQFF
V gene: TRBV6-5; D gene: -; clone size: once; J gene: TRBJ2-3; CDR3 DNA: TGTGCCAGCATTAGTCCGGGGACAGATACGCAGTATTTT; CDR3 protein: CASISPGTDTQYF
V gene: TRBV4-2; D gene: TRBD1; clone size: -; J gene: TRBJ2-5; CDR3 DNA: TGTGCCAGCAGCCAAGAGGACAGGGTCTTTGAGACCCAGTACTTC; CDR3 protein: CASSQEDRVFETQYF
V gene: TRBV19; D gene: -; clone size: few; J gene: TRBJ1-2; CDR3 DNA: TGTGCCAGTAGGCACAGGAGGGAAGACTATGGCTACACCTTC; CDR3 protein: CASRHRREDYGYTF
V gene: TRBV28; D gene: -; clone size: -; J gene: TRBJ1-2; CDR3 DNA: TGTGCCAGCAGGGGCGGGAGTAAAGGCTACACCTTC; CDR3 protein: CASRGGSKGYTF
V gene: TRBV10-3; D gene: -; clone size: -; J gene: TRBJ2-3; CDR3 DNA: TGTGCCATCAGTGAGTGGACGGACTCGGAACGTACAGATACGCAGTATTTT; CDR3 protein: CAISEWTDSERTDTQYF
V gene: TRBV14; D gene: -; clone size: -; J gene: TRBJ1-4; CDR3 DNA: TGTGCCAGCAGCCAAGGAGGGAGAAAACTGTTCTTT; CDR3 protein: CASSQGGRKLFF
V gene: TRBV21-1; D gene: -; clone size: -; J gene: TRBJ2-7; CDR3 DNA: TGTGCCAGCAGCGAAGACAGGGGTTTCCCGTCCTACGAGCAGTACTTC; CDR3 protein: CASSEDRGFPSYEQYF
V gene: TRBV18; D gene: TRBD2; clone size: -; J gene: TRBJ2-3; CDR3 DNA: TGTGCCAGCTCACCCTACCCCAAGGGACTAGGGTTGAATACGCAGTATTTT; CDR3 protein: CASSPYPKGLGLNTQYF
V gene: TRBV10-3; D gene: TRBD2; clone size: -; J gene: TRBJ2-1; CDR3 DNA: TGTGCCATCAGTGGACTAGCGGGGGGCCTCACTCTCTCCTACAATGAGCAGTTCTTC; CDR3 protein: CAISGLAGGLTLSYNEQFF
V gene: TRBV4-2; D gene: TRBD2; clone size: -; J gene: TRBJ2-3; CDR3 DNA: TGTGCCAGCAGCCAAGATGGAGCGGGAGTGGGTAATACGCAGTATTTT; CDR3 protein: CASSQDGAGVGNTQYF
V gene: TRBV11-2; D gene: -; clone size: -; J gene: TRBJ2-5; CDR3 DNA: TGTGCCAGCAGCTTAGATCTCGGGGGACGTATGGCCGGGTACTTC; CDR3 protein: CASSLDLGGRMAGYF
V gene: TRBV28; D gene: TRBD2; clone size: -; J gene: TRBJ2-2; CDR3 DNA: TGTGCCAGCAGTCCTAGCGGGGGCCTTAACACCGGGGAGCTGTTTTTT; CDR3 protein: CASSPSGGLNTGELFF
V gene: TRBV11-3; D gene: -; clone size: -; J gene: TRBJ2-3; CDR3 DNA: TGTGCCAGCAGCTTATACGGGGACTCCACAGATACGCAGTATTTT; CDR3 protein: CASSLYGDSTDTQYF
V gene: TRBV7-2; D gene: TRBD2; clone size: -; J gene: TRBJ2-1; CDR3 DNA: TGTGCCAGCAGCTTCGAGCGGGAGGATGAGCAGTTCTTC; CDR3 protein: CASSFEREDEQFF
V gene: TRBV5-1; D gene: -; clone size: -; J gene: TRBJ2-5; CDR3 DNA: TGCGCCAGCAGCTTGCCGGCAGGGGGGCAAGAGACCCAGTACTTC; CDR3 protein: CASSLPAGGQETQYF
V gene: TRBV27; D gene: -; clone size: -; J gene: TRBJ2-6; CDR3 DNA: TGTGCCAGCAGTCCCAACTCTGGGGCCAACGTCCTGACTTTC; CDR3 protein: CASSPNSGANVLTF
V gene: TRBV5-8; D gene: -; clone size: -; J gene: TRBJ1-5; CDR3 DNA: TGTGCCAGCAGCTTGGAAGGCGGGCTATGGCAGCCCCAGCATTTT; CDR3 protein: CASSLEGGLWQPQHF
V gene: TRBV9; D gene: TRBD2; clone size: -; J gene: TRBJ2-3; CDR3 DNA: TGTGCCAGCAGCGGTACTAGCGTGCCCACAGATACGCAGTATTTT; CDR3 protein: CASSGTSVPTDTQYF
V gene: TRBV19; D gene: -; clone size: once; J gene: TRBJ2-3; CDR3 DNA: TGTGCCAGTAGTACAACCGGGAGTAGGGACACAGATACGCAGTATTTT; CDR3 protein: CASSTTGSRDTDTQYF
V gene: TRBV30; D gene: -; clone size: -; J gene: TRBJ2-7; CDR3 DNA: TGTGCCTGGATGGGGGGGTACGGCCCGGGGGCAGGTGAGCAGTACTTC; CDR3 protein: CAWMGGYGPGAGEQYF
V gene: TRBV30; D gene: -; clone size: -; J gene: TRBJ2-3; CDR3 DNA: TGTGCCTGGGGACAGCCTGTAAGCTCCGATACGCAGTATTTT; CDR3 protein: CAWGQPVSSDTQYF
V gene: TRBV25-1; D gene: TRBD1; clone size: -; J gene: TRBJ2-7; CDR3 DNA: TGTGCCAGCAGTGCCCTAACCCGGGCAGGGGGTTTCAACGAGCAGTACTTC; CDR3 protein: CASSALTRAGGFNEQYF
V gene: TRBV2; D gene: -; clone size: few; J gene: TRBJ1-1; CDR3 DNA: TGTGCCAGCAGTCCCAGGGGTCAAGGGAACACTGAAGCTTTCTTT; CDR3 protein: CASSPRGQGNTEAFF
V gene: TRBV6-5; D gene: -; clone size: -; J gene: TRBJ2-1; CDR3 DNA: TGTGCCAGCAGTTACGGGGGCCGAAGCTCCTACAATGAGCAGTTCTTC; CDR3 protein: CASSYGGRSSYNEQFF
V gene: TRBV19; D gene: -; clone size: -; J gene: TRBJ1-5; CDR3 DNA: TGTGCCAGTAGTATAGGGGTTCTAGGCAATCAGCCCCAGCATTTT; CDR3 protein: CASSIGVLGNQPQHF
V gene: TRBV7-8; D gene: TRBD1; clone size: once; J gene: TRBJ1-3; CDR3 DNA: TGTGCCAGCAGCCCGACAGGGGGTTTACCCTGGGGAAACACCATATATTTT; CDR3 protein: CASSPTGGLPWGNTIYF
V gene: TRBV19; D gene: -; clone size: -; J gene: TRBJ2-7; CDR3 DNA: TGTGCCAGTAGTATAAAGGCAGACAGCTTCTACGAGCAGTACTTC; CDR3 protein: CASSIKADSFYEQYF
V gene: TRBV11-3; D gene: -; clone size: -; J gene: TRBJ2-3; CDR3 DNA: TGTGCCAGCAGCTTTACGGGCACAGATACGCAGTATTTT; CDR3 protein: CASSFTGTDTQYF
V gene: TRBV7-2; D gene: TRBD1; clone size: -; J gene: TRBJ2-2; CDR3 DNA: TGTGCCAGCAGCCCCCGGGACAGGGGCACCGGGGAGCTGTTTTTT; CDR3 protein: CASSPRDRGTGELFF
V gene: TRBV2; D gene: TRBD1; clone size: -; J gene: TRBJ1-5; CDR3 DNA: TGTGCCAGCACCGGACAGGGTAATCAGCCCCAGCATTTT; CDR3 protein: CASTGQGNQPQHF
V gene: TRBV20-1; D gene: -; clone size: -; J gene: TRBJ2-7; CDR3 DNA: TGCAGTGCCCCGAAGGGCGGGGTACGGTACTTC; CDR3 protein: CSAPKGGVRYF
V gene: TRBV11-3; D gene: -; clone size: -; J gene: TRBJ2-2; CDR3 DNA: TGTGCCAGCAGCGAGGGCGGGGAGCTGTTTTTT; CDR3 protein: CASSEGGELFF
V gene: TRBV10-3; D gene: -; clone size: -; J gene: TRBJ1-3; CDR3 DNA: TGTGCCATCAGTGAGTCGGGAGCCTCTGGAAACACCATATATTTT; CDR3 protein: CAISESGASGNTIYF
V gene: TRBV7-6; D gene: TRBD2; clone size: -; J gene: TRBJ2-1; CDR3 DNA: TGTGCCAGCAGCTTAGGAGGGACCCGGACTAGCGGGAGGGGGCAGTTCTTC; CDR3 protein: CASSLGGTRTSGRGQFF
V gene: TRBV6-5; D gene: TRBD2; clone size: -; J gene: TRBJ2-1; CDR3 DNA: TGTGCCAGCAGACAGAGCGGGGGGGTATACAATGAGCAGTTCTTC; CDR3 protein: CASRQSGGVYNEQFF
V gene: TRBV19; D gene: TRBD1; clone size: -; J gene: TRBJ1-4; CDR3 DNA: TGTGCCAGTAGTGTTGACAGGGTGTATGAAAAACTGTTTTTT; CDR3 protein: CASSVDRVYEKLFF